This paragraph covers one T cell receptor (beta chain) sequence. This specimen comes from a study of blood T cell repertoires in COVID-19. About the research overall: Sources were T cells, B-cell-depleted T cells, or PBMCs; the material itself was cDNA or gDNA.

The protocol was immunoSEQ multiplex PCR, while the TCRdb copy is restricted to in-frame clones and leaves out a portion. In the table there are approximately 60,000 clones, about nine tenths of which are singletons. Source material: peripheral blood. This sequence originates from a man aged 45-65 years with active COVID-19.

For the CDR3, the DNA is TGTGCCAGCAGCCAAGTGCAGGGGACTAGCGGGACGTTCAGCTCCTACAATGAGCAGTTCTTC. The encoded protein is CASSQVQGTSGTFSSYNEQFF. The rearrangement links TRBV4-2 to TRBJ2-1, with 13 bases lining up with TRBD2. CDR3 length equals 21 residues. Germline CDR1 is LGHNA and CDR2 is YNFKEQ. V lost 1 base and J lost 0; bases outside the gene matches: 12.